This TCR beta chain comes out of a study of technical replicates of blood from a handful of donors. Using immunoSEQ multiplex PCR, the repertoire was profiled, and TCRdb retains in-frame clones only, with some absent. Of tens of thousands of clones in the sample, approximately 75% were seen once. This CDR3 region has 15 residues. V was clipped by 5 bases and J by 1 base, with 14 bases between them. In germline, CDR1 is SGHTA, CDR2 FQGNSA. Sequencing was done on a sample of PBMCs. This sequence originates from a human donor in good health. Some clones in this sample may be carry-over from other donors' samples. The chain recombines TRBV7-2 with TRBJ2-5; a weak D match, TRBD1 (6 bases). The CDR3 spells CASSRTTGSQETQYF. CDR3 bases: TGTGCCAGCAGCCGAACAACAGGGTCCCAAGAGACCCAGTACTTC.